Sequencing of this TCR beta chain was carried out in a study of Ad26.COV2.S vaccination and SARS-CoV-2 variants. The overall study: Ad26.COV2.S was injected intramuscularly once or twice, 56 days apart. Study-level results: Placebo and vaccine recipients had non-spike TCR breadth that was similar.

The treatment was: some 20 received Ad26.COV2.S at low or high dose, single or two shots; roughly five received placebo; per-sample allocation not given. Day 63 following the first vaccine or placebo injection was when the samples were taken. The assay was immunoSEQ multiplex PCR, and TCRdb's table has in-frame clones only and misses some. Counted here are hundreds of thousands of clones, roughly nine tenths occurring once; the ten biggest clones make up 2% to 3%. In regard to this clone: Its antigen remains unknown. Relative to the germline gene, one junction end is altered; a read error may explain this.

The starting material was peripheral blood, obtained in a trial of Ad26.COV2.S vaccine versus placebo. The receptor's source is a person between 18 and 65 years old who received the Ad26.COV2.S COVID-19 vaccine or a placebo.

The CDR3 is CASSQVEGKRNF. CDR3 DNA: TGCGCCAGCAGCCAAGTGGAGGGAAAGCGGAACTTC. The genes are TRBV4-1 and TRBJ2-5; possible D gene TRBD2, 6 bases. This CDR3 has 12 amino acids. Germline lookup yields CDR1 MGHRA and CDR2 YSYEKL.